The rows below give T cell receptor beta chains drawn from one sample of a study of blood T cell repertoires in COVID-19. Measured with immunoSEQ multiplex PCR; TCRdb has only the in-frame clones, and not every one. Of approximately 160,000 clones detected, roughly 90% appear once; the ten largest clones hold roughly 19%. Specimen: peripheral blood. The receptor set was obtained from a man in his 60s with active or convalescent COVID-19. CDR3s include the opening cysteine and the closing phenylalanine or tryptophan. The order of the fields is D gene, clone size, J gene, V gene, CDR3 protein, CDR3 DNA. The D gene is left open where the match is weak. The size field is filled for only some rows; it gives once, few, many or a size class.

TRBD2 | - | TRBJ2-1 | TRBV9 | CASSVARLAHSNEQFF | TGTGCCAGCAGCGTAGCCCGACTAGCTCATAGCAATGAGCAGTTCTTC
TRBD1 | - | TRBJ1-6 | TRBV11-2 | CASSSGQANSPLHF | TGTGCCAGCAGCTCGGGACAGGCTAATTCACCCCTCCACTTT
TRBD2 | - | TRBJ2-7 | TRBV11-2 | CASSSAPGLAWEQYF | TGTGCCAGCAGCTCAGCACCGGGACTAGCTTGGGAGCAGTACTTC
- | - | TRBJ1-2 | TRBV2 | CASSLARFSLNYGYTF | TGTGCCAGCAGCCTTGCCAGATTCTCCCTTAACTATGGCTACACCTTC
TRBD2 | - | TRBJ2-7 | TRBV11-3 | CASSPGTSGRVDEQYF | TGTGCCAGCAGCCCCGGGACTAGCGGGAGGGTCGACGAGCAGTACTTC
- | - | TRBJ1-4 | TRBV5-1 | CASSLGGPAEKLFF | TGCGCCAGCAGCTTGGGGGGCCCCGCTGAAAAACTGTTTTTT
- | - | TRBJ2-1 | TRBV10-3 | CATWRESEQFF | TGTGCGACGTGGAGGGAGAGTGAGCAGTTCTTC
- | - | TRBJ1-5 | TRBV19 | CASQDGNQPQHF | TGTGCCAGCCAGGATGGCAATCAGCCCCAGCATTTT
- | - | TRBJ1-2 | TRBV19 | CASSIEQVGYGYTF | TGTGCCAGTAGTATAGAGCAGGTCGGCTATGGCTACACCTTC
TRBD1 | - | TRBJ1-1 | TRBV6-6 | CASSPGRRQGEAFF | TGTGCCAGCAGTCCGGGGAGACGACAGGGAGAAGCTTTCTTT
TRBD1 | - | TRBJ2-2 | TRBV18 | CASSPSDRAGGELFF | TGTGCCAGCTCACCATCGGACAGGGCGGGCGGGGAGCTGTTTTTT
TRBD1 | - | TRBJ1-2 | TRBV3-1/TRBV3-2 | CASSSHPLGQHNYGYTF | TGTGCCAGCAGCTCCCACCCCCTGGGACAGCATAACTATGGCTACACCTTC
TRBD1 | - | TRBJ2-2 | TRBV19 | CASRDRPNTGELFF | TGTGCCAGTAGGGACAGGCCGAACACCGGGGAGCTGTTTTTT
- | - | TRBJ2-1 | TRBV10-3 | CAISGGNSYNEQFF | TGTGCCATCAGCGGCGGCAACTCCTACAATGAGCAGTTCTTC
- | - | TRBJ1-2 | TRBV3-1/TRBV3-2 | CASSQELVGYTF | TGTGCCAGCAGCCAAGAGTTAGTCGGCTACACCTTC
- | - | TRBJ1-1 | TRBV5-4 | CASSGGQRLGTEAFF | TGTGCCAGCAGCGGTGGACAGAGGCTAGGCACTGAAGCTTTCTTT
TRBD1 | - | TRBJ1-1 | TRBV7-2 | CASSMGQDTEAFF | TGTGCCAGCAGCATGGGACAGGACACTGAAGCTTTCTTT
TRBD2 | few | TRBJ2-7 | TRBV6-5 | CASRLQLAANYEQYF | TGTGCCAGCAGGCTACAGCTAGCGGCAAACTACGAGCAGTACTTC
- | once | TRBJ2-3 | TRBV24-1 | CATSDLSSGADTQYF | TGTGCCACCAGTGACCTTTCATCAGGGGCAGATACGCAGTATTTT
TRBD2 | - | TRBJ2-3 | TRBV5-1 | CASSLGTRSTDTQYF | TGCGCCAGCAGCTTGGGGACTAGGTCCACAGATACGCAGTATTTT
- | - | TRBJ1-6 | TRBV5-6 | CASSSDSPLHF | TGTGCCAGCAGCTCCGATTCACCCCTCCACTTT
- | once | TRBJ1-5 | TRBV18 | CASSPDRTNQPQHF | TGTGCCAGCTCACCAGACAGAACCAATCAGCCCCAGCATTTT
- | - | TRBJ1-2 | TRBV19 | CASSLRTDYGYTF | TGTGCCAGTAGTCTCCGGACAGACTATGGCTACACCTTC
TRBD2 | - | TRBJ2-1 | TRBV30 | CAWSGVRGLANEQFF | TGTGCCTGGAGTGGTGTTCGTGGACTAGCAAATGAGCAGTTCTTC
TRBD1 | few | TRBJ1-3 | TRBV7-2 | CASSGTAGNTIYF | TGTGCCAGCTCGGGGACAGCCGGAAACACCATATATTTT
- | - | TRBJ1-1 | TRBV5-6 | CASQTGNTEAFF | TGTGCCAGCCAGACGGGGAACACTGAAGCTTTCTTT
TRBD1 | - | TRBJ2-5 | TRBV3-1/TRBV3-2 | CASSLRQGEETQYF | TGTGCCAGCAGCCTCAGACAGGGGGAAGAGACCCAGTACTTC
TRBD1 | - | TRBJ1-1 | TRBV6-5 | CASNRQGRAFF | TGTGCCAGCAACCGACAGGGTCGAGCTTTCTTT
TRBD1 | - | TRBJ1-1 | TRBV4-1 | CASSGGRGQTEAFF | TGCGCCAGCAGCGGCGGAAGGGGGCAAACTGAAGCTTTCTTT
- | once | TRBJ1-1 | TRBV6-4 | CASSAGMNTEAFF | TGTGCCAGCAGTGCAGGGATGAACACTGAAGCTTTCTTT
TRBD1 | - | TRBJ1-2 | TRBV27 | CASRLMAQGYYGYTF | TGTGCCAGCAGGCTTATGGCACAGGGGTACTATGGCTACACCTTC
- | - | TRBJ1-1 | TRBV2 | CASSRTAILYEAFF | TGTGCCAGCAGTCGGACAGCGATCCTATATGAAGCTTTCTTT
TRBD2 | - | TRBJ2-1 | TRBV6-1 | CASSVTPGLAGGEYNEQFF | TGTGCCAGCAGTGTCACCCCGGGACTAGCGGGAGGAGAGTACAATGAGCAGTTCTTC
TRBD1 | - | TRBJ1-2 | TRBV10-2 | CASSAMTGPHGYTF | TGCGCCAGCAGTGCGATGACAGGGCCTCACGGCTACACCTTC
TRBD2 | once | TRBJ2-7 | TRBV4-2 | CASSQGQTSGGLSYEQYF | TGTGCCAGCAGCCAAGGCCAAACTAGCGGGGGGTTATCCTACGAGCAGTACTTC
- | - | TRBJ2-7 | TRBV6-5 | CASRLGQANYEQYF | TGTGCCAGCAGACTGGGGCAGGCAAACTACGAGCAGTACTTC
- | - | TRBJ2-1 | TRBV9 | CASSLRGRSVPYNEQFF | TGTGCCAGCAGCCTCCGAGGCAGATCGGTTCCCTACAATGAGCAGTTCTTC
- | - | TRBJ2-7 | TRBV2 | CASSFYYEQYF | TGTGCCAGCAGTTTCTACTACGAGCAGTACTTC
TRBD1 | - | TRBJ1-5 | TRBV5-1 | CASSGQGGNQPQHF | TGCGCCAGCAGCGGACAGGGGGGCAATCAGCCCCAGCATTTT
- | - | TRBJ2-3 | TRBV9 | CASSVERSTDTQYF | TGTGCCAGCAGCGTAGAACGGAGCACAGATACGCAGTATTTT
TRBD2 | - | TRBJ2-1 | TRBV19 | CASRELAGVGYNEQFF | TGTGCCAGTAGGGAACTAGCGGGAGTTGGCTACAATGAGCAGTTCTTC
TRBD2 | once | TRBJ2-7 | TRBV11-2 | CASSLIPSSSGISYEQYF | TGTGCCAGCAGCTTAATTCCTAGTTCTAGCGGGATCTCCTACGAGCAGTACTTC
- | few | TRBJ1-1 | TRBV3-1/TRBV3-2 | CASSQGSTEAFF | TGTGCCAGCAGCCAGGGGAGCACTGAAGCTTTCTTT
TRBD1 | - | TRBJ1-4 | TRBV6-6 | CASSPGQGGPEKLFF | TGTGCCAGCAGCCCCGGACAGGGAGGCCCAGAAAAACTGTTTTTT
- | - | TRBJ1-1 | TRBV19 | CASTLGRTEAFF | TGTGCCAGTACCCTCGGGAGAACTGAAGCTTTCTTT
TRBD2 | - | TRBJ2-1 | TRBV7-2 | CASSLVRLAGGYNEQFF | TGTGCCAGCAGCTTAGTACGCCTAGCGGGGGGCTACAATGAGCAGTTCTTC
TRBD1 | - | TRBJ1-4 | TRBV19 | CASSTWTGGGEKLFF | TGTGCCAGTAGTACCTGGACAGGGGGAGGAGAAAAACTGTTTTTT
- | - | TRBJ1-4 | TRBV7-9 | CASSLGQGGEKLFF | TGTGCCAGCAGCTTAGGCCAGGGTGGCGAAAAACTGTTTTTT